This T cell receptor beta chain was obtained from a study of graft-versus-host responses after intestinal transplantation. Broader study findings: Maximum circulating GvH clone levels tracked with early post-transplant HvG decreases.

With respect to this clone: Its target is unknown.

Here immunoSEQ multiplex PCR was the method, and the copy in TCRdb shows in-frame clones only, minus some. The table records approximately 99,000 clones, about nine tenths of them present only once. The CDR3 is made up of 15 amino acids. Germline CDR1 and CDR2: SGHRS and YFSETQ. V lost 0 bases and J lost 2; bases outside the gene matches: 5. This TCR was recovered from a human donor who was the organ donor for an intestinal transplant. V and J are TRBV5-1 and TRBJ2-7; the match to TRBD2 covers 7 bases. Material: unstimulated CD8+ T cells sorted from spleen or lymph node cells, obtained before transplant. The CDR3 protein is CASSLVGRDPYEQYF. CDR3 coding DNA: TGCGCCAGCAGCTTGGTAGGGAGGGACCCCTACGAGCAGTACTTC.